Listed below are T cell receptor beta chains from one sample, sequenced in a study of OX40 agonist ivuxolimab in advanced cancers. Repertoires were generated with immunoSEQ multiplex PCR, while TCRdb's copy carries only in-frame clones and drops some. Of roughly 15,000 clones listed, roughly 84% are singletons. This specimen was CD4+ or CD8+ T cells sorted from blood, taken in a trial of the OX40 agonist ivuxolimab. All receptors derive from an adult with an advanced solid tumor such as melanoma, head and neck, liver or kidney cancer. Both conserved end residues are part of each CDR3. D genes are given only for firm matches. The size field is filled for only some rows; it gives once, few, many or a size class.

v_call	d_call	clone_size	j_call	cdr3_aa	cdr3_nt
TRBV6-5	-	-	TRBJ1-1	CASSYGLVNTEAFF	TGTGCCAGCAGTTACGGGTTAGTGAACACTGAAGCTTTCTTT
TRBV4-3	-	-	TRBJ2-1	CASSQHFGTFYNEQFF	TGCGCCAGCAGCCAACACTTCGGGACATTCTACAATGAGCAGTTCTTC
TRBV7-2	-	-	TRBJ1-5	CASSPQAAVGNQPQHF	TGTGCCAGCAGCCCTCAGGCGGCAGTAGGCAATCAGCCCCAGCATTTT
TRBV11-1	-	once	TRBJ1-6	CASSLGGSSPLHF	TGTGCCAGCAGCTTAGGTGGGAGTTCACCCCTCCACTTT
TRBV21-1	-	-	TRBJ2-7	CASSVTGQGGYEQYF	TGTGCCAGCAGCGTAACGGGACAGGGAGGCTACGAGCAGTACTTC
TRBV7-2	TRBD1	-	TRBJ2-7	CASSVTGQGGYEQYF	TGTGCCAGCAGCGTAACGGGACAGGGAGGCTACGAGCAGTACTTC
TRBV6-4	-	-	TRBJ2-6	CASSDSQEFSSGANVLTF	TGTGCCAGCAGTGACTCGCAGGAGTTTAGCTCTGGGGCCAACGTCCTGACTTTC
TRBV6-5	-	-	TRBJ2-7	CASSYAGTYEQYF	TGTGCCAGCAGTTACGCAGGGACCTACGAGCAGTACTTC
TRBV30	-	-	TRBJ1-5	CAWSRGGGYQPQHF	TGTGCCTGGAGTAGGGGAGGGGGTTATCAGCCCCAGCATTTT
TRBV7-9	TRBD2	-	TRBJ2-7	CASSQAGSSYEQYF	TGTGCCAGCAGCCAAGCGGGGAGCTCCTACGAGCAGTACTTC
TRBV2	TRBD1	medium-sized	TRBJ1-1	CASASETGGTEAFF	TGTGCCAGCGCGTCCGAGACAGGGGGCACTGAAGCTTTCTTT
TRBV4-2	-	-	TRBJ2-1	CASSQEEESYNEQFF	TGTGCCAGCAGCCAAGAGGAGGAATCGTACAATGAGCAGTTCTTC
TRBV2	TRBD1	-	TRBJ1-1	CASSVDRVFGTEAFF	TGTGCCAGCAGTGTGGACAGGGTTTTTGGCACTGAAGCTTTCTTT
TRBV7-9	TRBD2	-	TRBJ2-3	CASSRLASKDTQYF	TGTGCCAGCAGCCGACTAGCCAGTAAAGATACGCAGTATTTT
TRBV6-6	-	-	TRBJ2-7	CASSYGRVEQYF	TGTGCCAGCAGTTATGGCAGGGTCGAGCAGTACTTC
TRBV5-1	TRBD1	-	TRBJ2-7	CASSLGSGGDYEQYF	TGCGCCAGCAGCTTGGGTTCAGGGGGAGACTACGAGCAGTACTTC
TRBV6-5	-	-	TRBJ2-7	CASSYGGSSEQYF	TGTGCCAGCAGTTACGGGGGCAGTTCCGAGCAGTACTTC
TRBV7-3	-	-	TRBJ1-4	CASSPRTPTNEKLFF	TGTGCCAGCAGCCCCCGGACACCAACTAATGAAAAACTGTTTTTT
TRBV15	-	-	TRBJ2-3	CATSRDSGADTQYF	TGTGCCACCAGCAGAGATTCAGGGGCAGATACGCAGTATTTT
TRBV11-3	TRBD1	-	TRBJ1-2	CASSPRTGFYGYTF	TGTGCCAGCAGCCCTCGGACAGGGTTCTATGGCTACACCTTC
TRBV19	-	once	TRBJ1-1	CASSMGSPMNTEAFF	TGTGCCAGTAGTATGGGGAGTCCGATGAACACTGAAGCTTTCTTT
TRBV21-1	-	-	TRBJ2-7	CASSKEAGGTSYEQYF	TGTGCCAGCAGCAAAGAAGCGGGGGGTACCTCCTACGAGCAGTACTTC